One and the same sample provided the 5 T cell receptor beta chains below, sequenced in a study of blood T cell repertoires in COVID-19. Generated by immunoSEQ multiplex PCR, the TCRdb table keeps only in-frame clones and is missing some. The data hold hundreds of thousands of clones, with 70% to 90% observed a single time. Material: peripheral blood. These receptors were taken from a woman aged 55-70 years with COVID-19, enrolled during active disease.

The V and J genes are TRBV5-1 and TRBJ1-3; D is uncertain. The CDR3 runs to 16 residues. Looked up from germline, CDR1 is SGHRS and CDR2 is YFSETQ. The ends were cut back, 0 bases at V and 0 bases at J, with 10 bases in the middle. CDR3 residues: CASSLGEVLSGNTIYF. The CDR3 nucleotides read TGCGCCAGCAGCTTGGGGGAGGTTCTCTCTGGAAACACCATATATTTT.

The chain employs TRBV25-1 and TRBJ1-1; D gene ambiguous. This CDR3 is 14 amino acids long. Trimming removed 4 bases from V and 1 base from J, with 10 bases in between. Germline-derived CDR1 and CDR2 are MGHDK and SYGVNS. The CDR3 coding sequence is TGTGCCAGCAGTGGAGGACTGACGAACACTGAAGCTTTCTTT. It yields the protein CASSGGLTNTEAFF. Full variable domain (remainder filled in from reference TRBV25-1 and TRBJ1-1): EADIYQTPRYLVIGTGKKITLECSQTMGHDKMYWYQQDPGMELHLIHYSYGVNSTEKGDLSSESTVSRIRTEHFPLTLESARPSHTSQYLCASSGGLTNTEAFFGQGTRLTVV.

The gene calls are TRBV4-3 and TRBJ2-3; no clear D gene. Between the trimmed V and J ends, which lost 2 bases and 1 base, there was a span of 19 bases. Germline assignment: CDR1 LGHNA and CDR2 YSLEER. The CDR3 consists of 18 residues. CDR3 nucleotide sequence: TGCGCCAGCAGCCAACAACCCCTGGGCCCCTTAGGCACAGATACGCAGTATTTT. Translated: CASSQQPLGPLGTDTQYF.

V gene TRBV2 combines with J gene TRBJ1-5; no reliable D call. The V end lost 7 bases, the J end lost 1 base, and 11 bases lay between the germline ends. Germline CDR1 and CDR2: SNHLY and FYNNEI. There are 14 residues in the CDR3. The chain's CDR3 is CASNRDRSNQPQHF. Written as DNA, the CDR3 is TGTGCCAGCAACCGGGATCGGAGCAATCAGCCCCAGCATTTT.

The chain combines TRBV15 with TRBJ1-5; D is possibly TRBD1 (5 bases). Trimming stripped 4 bases from V and 0 bases from J, with 10 bases between. The CDR3 is made up of 15 amino acids. The germline V gene encodes CDR1 LNHNV and CDR2 YYDKDF (reference sequence). Here the CDR3 DNA reads TGTGCCACCAGCACCGGGGGGTATAGCAATCAGCCCCAGCATTTT. Translated, it gives CATSTGGYSNQPQHF.